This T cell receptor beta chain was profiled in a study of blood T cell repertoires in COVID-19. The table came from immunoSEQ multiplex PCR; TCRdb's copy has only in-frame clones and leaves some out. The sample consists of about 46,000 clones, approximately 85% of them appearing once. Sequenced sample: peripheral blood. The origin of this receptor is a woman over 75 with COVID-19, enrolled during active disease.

Written as DNA, the CDR3 is TGTGCCAGCAGTCCCCCGGGACAGGGGTATGGCTACACCTTC. It yields the protein CASSPPGQGYGYTF. This sequence joins TRBV6-2 or TRBV6-3 and TRBJ1-2, with 10 bases lining up with TRBD1. Germline V lookup: CDR1 MNHEY, CDR2 SVGEGT. The CDR3 length is 14 residues. J was trimmed by 5 bases and V by 5 bases; bases with no gene match: 5.